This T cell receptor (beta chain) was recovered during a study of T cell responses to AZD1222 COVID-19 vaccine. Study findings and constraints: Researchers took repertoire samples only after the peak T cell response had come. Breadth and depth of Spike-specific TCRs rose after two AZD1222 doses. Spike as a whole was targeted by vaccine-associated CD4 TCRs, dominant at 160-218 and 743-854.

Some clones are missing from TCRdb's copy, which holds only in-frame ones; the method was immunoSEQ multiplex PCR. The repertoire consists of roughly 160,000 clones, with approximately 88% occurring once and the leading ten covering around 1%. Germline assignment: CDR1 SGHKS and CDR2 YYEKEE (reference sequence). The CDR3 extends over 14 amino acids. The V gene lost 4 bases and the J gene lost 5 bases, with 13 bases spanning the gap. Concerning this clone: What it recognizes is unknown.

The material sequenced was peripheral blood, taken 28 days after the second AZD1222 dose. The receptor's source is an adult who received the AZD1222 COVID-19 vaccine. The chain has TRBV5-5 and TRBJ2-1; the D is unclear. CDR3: CASSPPRRDNEQFF. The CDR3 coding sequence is TGTGCCAGCAGCCCCCCCCGCCGGGACAATGAGCAGTTCTTC.